Included here is one T cell receptor beta chain sequence, with context. The sample originates from a study of blood T cell repertoires in COVID-19. Overall study: Sites in the United States, Italy and Spain provided acute and convalescent COVID-19 samples. T cells, B-cell-depleted T cells, or PBMCs provided the cDNA or gDNA that served as material.

V dropped 6 bases and J dropped 3 bases, with 12 bases sitting between them. The CDR3 consists of 13 residues. Germline values: CDR1 SGHTA, CDR2 FQGNSA. Methods used by the authors: Using reference gene primer amplification, nucleated cell counts were estimated. Using immunoSEQ multiplex PCR, the repertoire was profiled, and TCRdb retains in-frame clones only, with some absent. V and J calls and clone size are as listed in that table; D and trimming were resolved from the DNA. The table lists 200,000 to 300,000 clones, roughly 80% of them singletons. The TCR comes from a woman between 55 and 75 years old with active or convalescent COVID-19. V is TRBV7-2 and J is TRBJ2-7; a possible D gene is TRBD2 (6 bases). The sequenced sample was peripheral blood. CDR3 sequence: CASRDSGGYEQYF. For the CDR3, the DNA is TGTGCCAGCAGGGATAGCGGAGGCTACGAGCAGTACTTC.